This T cell receptor (beta chain) was sequenced in a study of breast tumors, draining lymph nodes, adjacent tissues. TCRdb called the multiplex PCR reads again in MiXCR, with one record for every CDR3 protein. The sample has a few hundred thousand distinct CDR3 sequences, around 35% seen once; the top ten hold 3.6%. Breast cancer patients provided tissue from their axillary draining lymph nodes. To note about this clonotype: A much larger clonotype is one base distant, so this may be a read error.

V lost 3 bases and J lost 8, with 19 bases in between. The length of the CDR3 is 15 residues. The chain employs TRBV12-3 or TRBV12-4 and TRBJ1-2; maybe TRBD1 (6 bases). Sequences were obtained from axillary lymph node tissue. The receptor was derived from a female donor with breast cancer. Some clones in this sample may be carry-over from other donors' samples. For the CDR3, the DNA is TGTGCCAGCAGTTTCGGAGGGGGTGTAATCTGGGGCTACACCTTC. Translating gives CASSFGGGVIWGYTF.